The entry below gives a single TCR beta chain sequence along with its context. The antigen it recognizes is unknown. There are no base qualities to consult, and no much larger clone falls within one base. This specimen belongs to a study of shared T cell receptors in the human thymus (dated by TCRdb to 2020 to 2023). With respect to the entire study: The study examined how self-reactive, shared T-cell receptor alpha chains are generated in the human thymus.

The CDR3 measures 15 amino acids from cysteine to phenylalanine. This entry keeps only the CDR3 DNA: 45 bases, framed from base 1. Libraries were made using the immunoSEQ multiplex PCR assay. TCRdb mirrors the immuneACCESS table, restricted to in-frame sequences. Some clones are absent from its copies; in checked studies, under half trace to an unresolved V gene, and the reason for the others is unknown. Here the sample has hundreds of thousands of clones; around nine tenths occur a single time. The top ten clonotypes cover 0.0095% to 0.011% of the sample. This sample also belongs to another study, concerning human thymus T cells. Per that second paper: Donors were immunologically healthy infants undergoing open corrective cardiac surgery for congenital heart defects in Finland. The thymus tissue came from surgical resects taken out during corrective cardiac surgery. Both the thymic and the peripheral blood repertoires appeared to show biased V and J gene segment usage. The related research reported highly overlapping thymic TCR repertoires among unrelated individuals. TCR alpha and beta repertoires from about eight infant thymus samples and a few related peripheral blood samples were characterized in the study. Donor ages ranging from roughly 6 to 244 days were recorded, and 5 or 6 male and a couple of female infants were included in the cohort. Thymocytes were released mechanically from tissue and stored at -70 °C as pellets of 10-30 million cells. Genomic DNA was extracted from frozen cell pellets with a QIAsymphony instrument. The immunoSEQ multiplex PCR assay was used to amplify the TCRB and TCRAD loci from a standardized amount of quality-controlled genomic DNA. The V(D)J region was spanned by amplicons of a length sufficient to cover the CDR3 and to identify V and J genes. Through the commercial immunoSEQ service, the amplicons were sequenced on an Illumina platform. Corrections for primer bias and sequencing errors followed previously described methods, while TCRAD and TCRB definitions were based on the IMGT database. The repertoires were analysed using immunoSEQ Analyzer 3.0 and VDJTools for basic statistics, V/J segment usage, diversity estimates, rarefaction and pairwise overlap. To estimate diversity, the Chao1, ChaoE, Efron-Thisted, Shannon and inverse Simpson indices were applied, and diversity was also estimated on datasets down-sampled to the smallest sample. Repertoire overlap was assessed by strict matching of CDR3 nucleotide sequence, V gene and J gene, and clustering was done by Jaccard-based multidimensional scaling. Thymus samples yielded on average approximately 840,000 unique TCRB clonotypes, compared with roughly 92,000 from blood samples.

The sample was thymocytes. The V and J genes are TRBV21-1 and TRBJ1-2; the table calls TRBD1, which could not be checked here. TRBV21-1 is termed a pseudogene. This TCR came from a boy in the first two years of life with a congenital heart defect. Donor details come from another sample of the same person, matched by shared clones. The DNA reads TGTGCCAGCAGCTACCGGACAGGGGGCGTTGCTGGCTACACCTTC. Translation gives CASSYRTGGVAGYTF.